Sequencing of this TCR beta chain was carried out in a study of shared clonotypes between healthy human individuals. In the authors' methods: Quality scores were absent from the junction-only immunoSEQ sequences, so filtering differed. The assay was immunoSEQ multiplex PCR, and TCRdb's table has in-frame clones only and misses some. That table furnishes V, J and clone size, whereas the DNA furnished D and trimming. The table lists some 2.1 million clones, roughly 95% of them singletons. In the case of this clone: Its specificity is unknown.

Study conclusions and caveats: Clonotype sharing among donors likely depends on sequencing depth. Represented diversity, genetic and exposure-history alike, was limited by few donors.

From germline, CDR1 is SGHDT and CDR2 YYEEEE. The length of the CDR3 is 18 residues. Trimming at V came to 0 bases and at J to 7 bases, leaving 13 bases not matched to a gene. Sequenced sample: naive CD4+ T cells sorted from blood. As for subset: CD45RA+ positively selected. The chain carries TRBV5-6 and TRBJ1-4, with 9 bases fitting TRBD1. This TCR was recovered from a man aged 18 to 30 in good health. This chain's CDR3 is CASSLEGQGWGIGEKLFF. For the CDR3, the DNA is TGTGCCAGCAGCTTGGAGGGACAGGGTTGGGGAATCGGTGAAAAACTGTTTTTT.